Following are 31 T cell receptor beta chains from one sample sequenced in a study of T cells in localized non-small cell lung cancer. Libraries were prepared by immunoSEQ multiplex PCR; TCRdb keeps only in-frame clonotypes and omits some of them. Seen here are fewer than 35,000 clones, approximately 91% observed once, and the top ten hold under 3%. Specimen: peripheral blood, collected before any cancer treatment. All receptors come from a female donor over 55 with stage I lung adenocarcinoma.

This chain links TRBV19 with TRBJ2-2; the match to TRBD2 covers 11 bases. Germline CDR1 reads LNHDA; CDR2 reads SQIVND (reference sequence). The V and J ends lost 3 bases and 4 bases, in that order; junction bases with no gene match: 7. This CDR3 has 17 amino acids. CDR3 nucleotide sequence: TGTGCCAGTAGTATGGGGCTAGCGGGAGGCATCACCGGGGAGCTGTTTTTT. Translated, it gives CASSMGLAGGITGELFF.

The chain couples TRBV5-1 to TRBJ2-7; 7 positions agree with TRBD2. This CDR3 contains 16 residues. Per germline, CDR1 SGHRS and CDR2 YFSETQ. V was pared by 0 bases and J by 0 bases, with 6 bases of the junction left unmatched. In DNA form, the CDR3 reads TGCGCCAGCAGCTTGGGGTTCGGGGGGAGCTCCTACGAGCAGTACTTC. Translation gives CASSLGFGGSSYEQYF.

The chain uses TRBV11-3 and TRBJ2-1, with 8 bases lining up with TRBD1. Germline V lookup: CDR1 SGHNT, CDR2 YENEEA. The CDR3 extends over 14 amino acids. The junction had 9 bases not matched to a gene; V was cut back by 4 bases and J by 10 bases. The CDR3 nucleotides are TGTGCCAGCAGCTCCCGACAGGGGAGGAGCGAGCAGTTCTTC. It codes for CASSSRQGRSEQFF.

This sequence joins TRBV7-2 and TRBJ2-7; D gene ambiguous. CDR3 length equals 11 residues. Per the germline V gene, CDR1 is SGHTA and CDR2 is FQGNSA. With 1 base removed from V and 6 bases from J, the gap between germline ends came to 4 bases. CDR3 sequence (DNA): TGTGCCAGCAGCTTAGGGCCCGAGCAGTACTTC. Amino acids: CASSLGPEQYF.

The CDR3 protein is CASSIGGLGSYEQYF. CDR3 bases: TGTGCCAGTAGTATCGGAGGACTAGGGTCCTACGAGCAGTACTTC. This chain uses TRBV19 with TRBJ2-7, with 7 bases aligning to TRBD2. The V and J ends lost 3 bases and 1 base, in that order; junction bases with no gene match: 6. Germline V gene sequence: CDR1 LNHDA, CDR2 SQIVND (reference sequence). This CDR3 has 15 amino acids.

The J gene is TRBJ1-1, the V gene TRBV6-1, with TRBD1 matching over 9 bases. Losses at the gene ends were 6 bases for V and 5 bases for J; bases not matched to a gene: 4. The V gene's germline CDR1 is MNHNS and CDR2 SASEGT. This CDR3 region has 13 residues. CDR3 coding DNA: TGTGCCAGCAGATGGGACAGGGCGACTGAAGCTTTCTTT. It encodes CASRWDRATEAFF.

The V call is TRBV7-9, the J call TRBJ1-2; TRBD1 matches at 7 bases. CDR1 and CDR2 from the germline V gene are SEHNR and FQNEAQ (reference sequence). The CDR3 is made up of 14 amino acids. Trimming cost V 1 base and J 8 bases; bases outside gene matches: 7. Written as DNA, the CDR3 is TGTGCCAGCAGCTTAGACAGGGGACCGGCGGGCTACACCTTC. Translating it yields CASSLDRGPAGYTF. Full variable domain (remainder filled in from reference TRBV7-9 and TRBJ1-2): DTGVSQNPRHKITKRGQNVTFRCDPISEHNRLYWYRQTLGQGPEFLTYFQNEAQLEKSRLLSDRFSAERPKGSFSTLEIQRTEQGDSAMYLCASSLDRGPAGYTFGSGTRLTVV.

V is TRBV30 and J is TRBJ1-1, with TRBD1 as a possible D gene (5 bases). Germline V lookup: CDR1 GTSNPN, CDR2 SVGIG (reference sequence). V lost 4 bases and J lost 5, with 17 bases in between. This CDR3 is built from 14 residues. The CDR3 nucleotides are TGTGCCTGGACCGCCTGGGGCGTAGGGACTGAAGCTTTCTTT. It yields the protein CAWTAWGVGTEAFF.

The chain couples TRBV9 to TRBJ2-1; 13 nucleotides agree with TRBD2. The CDR3 runs to 15 residues. V was clipped by 3 bases and J by 5 bases; unmatched bases: 2. Germline assignment: CDR1 SGDLS and CDR2 YYNGEE. In DNA form, the CDR3 reads TGTGCCAGCAGCGCAGGGACTAGCGGGAACAATGAGCAGTTCTTC. Translating it yields CASSAGTSGNNEQFF.

This chain links TRBV6-5 with TRBJ2-7; D assignment may be TRBD1 or TRBD2 (5 bases each). Trimming stripped 5 bases from V and 7 bases from J, with 12 bases between. Germline CDR1 reads MNHEY; CDR2 reads SVGAGI. There are 12 residues in the CDR3. CDR3 sequence: CASSGTGWEQYF. CDR3 nucleotides: TGTGCCAGCAGTGGGACCGGCTGGGAGCAGTACTTC.

The genes are TRBV18 and TRBJ1-1, with 9 bases matching TRBD1. This CDR3 contains 17 residues. With V trimmed by 1 base and J by 5 bases, 11 bases remained unmatched. CDR1 KGHSH and CDR2 LQKENI come from the germline V gene. CDR3 loop: CASSPLEQQGAWTEAFF. Here the CDR3 DNA reads TGTGCCAGCTCACCACTCGAGCAACAGGGGGCATGGACTGAAGCTTTCTTT.

The chain carries TRBV21-1 and TRBJ2-7; the table's D gene call, TRBD2, was not cross checked with the DNA. TRBV21-1 is marked as a pseudogene. The CDR3 spans 14 residues. The CDR3: CASSKEGGPYEQYF. CDR3 DNA sequence: TGTGCCAGCAGCAAAGAGGGGGGGCCTTACGAGCAGTACTTC.

The chain recombines TRBV7-2 with TRBJ2-1; D is perhaps TRBD2 (6 bases). Per the germline V gene, CDR1 is SGHTA and CDR2 is FQGNSA. V lost 5 bases and J lost 4, with 15 bases in between. The CDR3 has 15 amino acids. As DNA, the CDR3 is TGTGCCAGCAGCCCACAGCGGGCGGGATACAATGAGCAGTTCTTC. Amino acid sequence: CASSPQRAGYNEQFF.

The chain employs TRBV5-1 and TRBJ1-4; D is ambiguous. Germline V lookup: CDR1 SGHRS, CDR2 YFSETQ. V was clipped by 0 bases and J by 6 bases, with 15 bases between them. The CDR3 runs to 16 residues. The CDR3 loop is CASSLGPSGFDEKLFF. As DNA, the CDR3 is TGCGCCAGCAGCTTGGGCCCCTCGGGATTCGATGAAAAACTGTTTTTT.

This chain links TRBV27 with TRBJ2-1, with D possibly being TRBD2 (5 bases). Trimming pared 5 bases from V and 6 bases from J, leaving 14 bases between. Germline CDR1 is MNHEY and CDR2 is SMNVEV (reference sequence). The CDR3 is 14 residues long. CDR3 nucleotides: TGTGCCAGCAGTGGGCTAGCAGCAGCCAATGAGCAGTTCTTC. Translating gives CASSGLAAANEQFF.

The chain combines TRBV27 with TRBJ2-7; D is perhaps TRBD2 (5 bases). Trimming removed 3 bases from V and 2 bases from J, with 14 bases in between. Germline V gene lookup returns CDR1 MNHEY and CDR2 SMNVEV (reference sequence). There are 15 residues in the CDR3. CDR3 in amino acids: CASSLNGGLAYEQYF. In DNA form, the CDR3 reads TGTGCCAGCAGTTTGAACGGCGGGTTGGCCTACGAGCAGTACTTC.

The V gene is TRBV6-1, the J gene TRBJ1-5; no clear D gene. There are 14 residues in the CDR3. Germline CDR1 MNHNS, CDR2 SASEGT. Trimming took 3 bases from V and 5 from J, leaving 11 bases between them. CDR3 protein: CASSDPPGYQPQHF. In DNA form, the CDR3 reads TGTGCCAGCAGTGACCCCCCCGGGTATCAGCCCCAGCATTTT.

The rearrangement uses TRBV11-1 and TRBJ1-4, with D maybe TRBD1 (5 bases). Trimming took 5 bases from V and 6 from J, leaving 16 bases between them. CDR3 length: 15 amino acids. Germline V CDR1 and CDR2: SGHAT, FQDESV (reference sequence). CDR3 in DNA: TGTGCCAGCAGCCCGGGGACCTTACCGCATGAAAAACTGTTTTTT. Its protein is CASSPGTLPHEKLFF.

The chain joins TRBV30 to TRBJ2-7, with 7 bases that match TRBD2. After removal of 2 bases from V and 6 bases from J, the junction contained 4 bases not matched to a gene. The CDR3 spans 12 residues. Germline V gene data show CDR1 as GTSNPN and CDR2 as SVGIG (reference sequence). CDR3 bases: TGTGCCTGGAGTCAGACTAGCCGCGAGCAGTACTTC. Its protein product is CAWSQTSREQYF. Full variable domain (outside the CDR3, taken from reference TRBV30 and TRBJ2-7): SQTIHQWPATLVQPVGSPLSLECTVEGTSNPNLYWYRQAAGRGLQLLFYSVGIGQISSEVPQNLSASRPQDRQFILSSKKLLLSDSGFYLCAWSQTSREQYFGPGTRLTVT.

This chain connects TRBV29-1 to TRBJ1-1, with D unresolved. CDR3 size: 11 residues. V lost 4 bases to trimming and J lost 1 base, with 4 bases between them. Germline CDR1 SQVTM, CDR2 ANQGSEA. In DNA form, the CDR3 reads TGCAGCGTTGGACGGAACACTGAAGCTTTCTTT. Protein sequence: CSVGRNTEAFF.

CDR3 DNA sequence: TGCAGCGTAAGGACAGGGGTTGAGACCCAGTACTTC. It encodes CSVRTGVETQYF. This chain uses TRBV29-1 with TRBJ2-5, with TRBD1 matching over 9 bases. V dropped 6 bases and J dropped 5; count of bases not matched to a gene: 4. This CDR3 has 12 residues. Germline V lookup: CDR1 SQVTM, CDR2 ANQGSEA.

The genes are TRBV7-9 and TRBJ2-3; no firm D call. The V and J ends lost 6 bases and 0 bases respectively, with 7 bases between them. This CDR3 is 13 amino acids long. In germline, CDR1 is SEHNR, CDR2 FQNEAQ (reference sequence). CDR3 DNA sequence: TGTGCCAGCAGAACCTCGAGCACAGATACGCAGTATTTT. It codes for CASRTSSTDTQYF.

This clone occurred a few times. The CDR3 loop is CASSLDAGREYGYTF. The CDR3 coding sequence is TGTGCCAGCAGCTTAGACGCGGGCCGGGAGTATGGCTACACCTTC. The rearrangement links TRBV7-2 to TRBJ1-2, with unresolved D. Germline loops: CDR1 SGHTA, CDR2 FQGNSA. The CDR3 sequence is 15 residues long. Trimming shortened V by 1 base and J by 5 bases, and 14 bases separated the two germline ends.

The CDR3 DNA reads as TGTGCCAGCAGCCCAAACAGGGAGACCTACGAGCAGTACTTC. It yields the protein CASSPNRETYEQYF. The chain recombines TRBV7-8 with TRBJ2-7; D is possibly TRBD1 (6 bases). The length of the CDR3 is 14 residues. Between the trimmed V and J ends, which lost 5 bases and 2 bases, there was a span of 13 bases. CDR1 and CDR2 from the germline V gene are SGHVS and FQNEAQ.

The rearrangement uses TRBV2 and TRBJ2-2, with D perhaps TRBD1 (5 bases). CDR1 and CDR2 (germline): SNHLY, FYNNEI. Deletions cut 6 bases from V and 5 bases from J, with 10 bases between. The CDR3 is 13 amino acids. CDR3 sequence reads: CASREKGTGELFF. As DNA, the CDR3 is TGTGCCAGCAGAGAAAAGGGGACCGGGGAGCTGTTTTTT.

This clone came up once. The V call is TRBV7-2, the J call TRBJ2-1, with 7 bases lining up with TRBD1. Per germline, CDR1 SGHTA and CDR2 FQGNSA. This CDR3 is built from 14 residues. Trimming removed 5 bases from V and 3 bases from J; junction bases left unmatched: 4. In nucleotides, the CDR3 is TGTGCCAGCAGCCCACGGGACAGCTACAATGAGCAGTTCTTC. It encodes CASSPRDSYNEQFF.

The V and J genes are TRBV10-3 and TRBJ2-3; D unclear. The CDR3 length is 12 residues. Germline assignment: CDR1 ENHRY and CDR2 SYGVKD. Trimming removed 6 bases at V and 6 bases at J, with 10 bases between. CDR3 sequence reads: CAISRSRDTQYF. For the CDR3, the DNA is TGTGCCATCAGCCGGTCTCGGGATACGCAGTATTTT.

The rearrangement joins TRBV16 to TRBJ2-1, with TRBD2 matching 9 bases. The V gene end was trimmed by 1 base and the J gene end by 1 base; junction bases not matched to a gene: 2. The CDR3 extends over 16 amino acids. CDR1 KGHSY and CDR2 FQNENV come from the germline V gene. The CDR3 here is CASSQFLAGSYNEQFF. In nucleotides, the CDR3 is TGTGCCAGCAGCCAATTCCTAGCGGGATCCTACAATGAGCAGTTCTTC. The variable domain in full, completed from reference TRBV16 and TRBJ2-1, reads GEEVAQTPKHLVRGEGQKAKLYCAPIKGHSYVFWYQQVLKNEFKFLISFQNENVFDETGMPKERFSAKCLPNSPCSLEIQATKLEDSAVYFCASSQFLAGSYNEQFFGPGTRLTVL.

This chain links TRBV5-1 with TRBJ1-4, with D uncertain. The V gene's germline CDR1 is SGHRS and CDR2 YFSETQ. This CDR3 region has 15 residues. V lost 4 bases to trimming and J lost 0 bases, with 10 bases between them. This CDR3 is CASSAPQTTNEKLFF. The CDR3 DNA follows: TGCGCCAGCAGCGCCCCCCAGACAACTAATGAAAAACTGTTTTTT. Full variable domain (missing parts from reference TRBV5-1 and TRBJ1-4): KAGVTQTPRYLIKTRGQQVTLSCSPISGHRSVSWYQQTPGQGLQFLFEYFSETQRNKGNFPGRFSGRQFSNSRSEMNVSTLELGDSALYLCASSAPQTTNEKLFFGSGTQLSVL.

The chain couples TRBV19 to TRBJ2-5; 7 bases match TRBD1. Per the germline V gene, CDR1 is LNHDA and CDR2 is SQIVND (reference sequence). The V segment lost 4 bases and the J segment 5 bases; nucleotides outside the gene matches: 4. The CDR3 is made up of 13 amino acids. CDR3 amino acids: CASSRSRGETQYF. The CDR3 DNA is TGTGCCAGTAGTAGGTCCAGGGGGGAGACCCAGTACTTC.

V usage is TRBV5-6 and J usage is TRBJ1-2; 8 bases fit TRBD1. The length of the CDR3 is 16 residues. With 3 bases clipped from V and 2 bases from J, the junction kept 9 bases outside the gene matches. The germline V gene encodes CDR1 SGHDT and CDR2 YYEEEE. The CDR3 DNA sequence: TGTGCCAGCAGCTCTCGTCCCGGGACAGGAAACTATGGCTACACCTTC. Translation: CASSSRPGTGNYGYTF.